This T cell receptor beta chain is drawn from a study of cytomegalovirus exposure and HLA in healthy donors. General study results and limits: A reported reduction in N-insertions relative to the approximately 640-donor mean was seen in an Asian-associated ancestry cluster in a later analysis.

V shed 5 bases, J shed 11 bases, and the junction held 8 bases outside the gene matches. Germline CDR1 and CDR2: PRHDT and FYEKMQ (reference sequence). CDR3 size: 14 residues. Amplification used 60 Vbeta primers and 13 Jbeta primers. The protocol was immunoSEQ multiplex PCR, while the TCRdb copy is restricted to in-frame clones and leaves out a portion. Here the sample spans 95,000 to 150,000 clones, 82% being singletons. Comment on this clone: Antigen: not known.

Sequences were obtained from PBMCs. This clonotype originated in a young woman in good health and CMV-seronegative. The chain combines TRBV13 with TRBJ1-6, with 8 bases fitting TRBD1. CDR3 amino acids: CASSPRTGLAPLHF. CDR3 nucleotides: TGTGCCAGCAGCCCCCGGACAGGGTTAGCACCCCTCCACTTT.